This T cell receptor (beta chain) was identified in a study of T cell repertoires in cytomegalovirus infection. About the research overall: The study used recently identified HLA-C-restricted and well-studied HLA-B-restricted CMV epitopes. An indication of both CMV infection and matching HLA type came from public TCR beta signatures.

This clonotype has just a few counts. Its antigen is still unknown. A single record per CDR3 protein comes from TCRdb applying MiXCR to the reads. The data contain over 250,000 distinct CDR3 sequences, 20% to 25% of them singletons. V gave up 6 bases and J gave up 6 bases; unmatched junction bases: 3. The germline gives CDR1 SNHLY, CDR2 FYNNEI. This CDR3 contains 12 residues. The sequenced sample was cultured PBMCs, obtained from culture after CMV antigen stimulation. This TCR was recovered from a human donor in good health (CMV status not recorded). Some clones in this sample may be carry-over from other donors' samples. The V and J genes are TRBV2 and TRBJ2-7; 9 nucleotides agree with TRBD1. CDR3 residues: CASSVDRGEQYV. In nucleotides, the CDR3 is TGTGCCAGCAGCGTGGACAGGGGCGAGCAGTACGTC.